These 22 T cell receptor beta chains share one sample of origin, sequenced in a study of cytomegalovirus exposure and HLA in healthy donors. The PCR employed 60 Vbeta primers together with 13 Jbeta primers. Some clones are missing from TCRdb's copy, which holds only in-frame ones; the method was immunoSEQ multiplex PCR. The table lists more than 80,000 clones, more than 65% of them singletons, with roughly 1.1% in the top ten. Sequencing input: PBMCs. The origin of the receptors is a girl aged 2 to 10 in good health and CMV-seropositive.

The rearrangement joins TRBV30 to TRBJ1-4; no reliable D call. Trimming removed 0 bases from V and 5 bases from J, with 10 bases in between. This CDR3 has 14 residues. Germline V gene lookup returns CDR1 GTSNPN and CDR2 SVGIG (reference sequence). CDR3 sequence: CAWSVGGANEKLFF. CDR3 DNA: TGTGCCTGGAGTGTAGGAGGAGCCAATGAAAAACTGTTTTTT.

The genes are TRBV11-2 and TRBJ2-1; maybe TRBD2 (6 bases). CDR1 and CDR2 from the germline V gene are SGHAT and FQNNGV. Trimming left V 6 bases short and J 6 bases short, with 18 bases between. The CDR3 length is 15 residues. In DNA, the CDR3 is TGTGCCAGCAGGGAGGGGAGGACCCCCGGCAATGAGCAGTTCTTC. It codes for CASREGRTPGNEQFF.

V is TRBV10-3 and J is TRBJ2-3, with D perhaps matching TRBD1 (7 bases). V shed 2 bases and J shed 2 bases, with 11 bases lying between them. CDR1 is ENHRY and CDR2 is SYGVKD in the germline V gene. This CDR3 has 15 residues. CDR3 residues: CAISEAGQHTDTQYF. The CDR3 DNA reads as TGTGCCATCAGTGAGGCGGGACAGCACACAGATACGCAGTATTTT.

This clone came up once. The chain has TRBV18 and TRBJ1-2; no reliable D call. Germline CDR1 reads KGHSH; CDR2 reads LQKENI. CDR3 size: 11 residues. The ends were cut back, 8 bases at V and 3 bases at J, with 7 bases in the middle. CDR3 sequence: CASTGDYGYTF. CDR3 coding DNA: TGTGCCAGCACCGGGGACTATGGCTACACCTTC.

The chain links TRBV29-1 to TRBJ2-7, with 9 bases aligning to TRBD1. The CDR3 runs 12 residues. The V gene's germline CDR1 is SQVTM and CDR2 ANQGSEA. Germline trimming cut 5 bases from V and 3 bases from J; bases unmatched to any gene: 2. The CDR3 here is CSVLGQGYEQYF. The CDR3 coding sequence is TGCAGCGTTCTGGGACAGGGCTACGAGCAGTACTTC.

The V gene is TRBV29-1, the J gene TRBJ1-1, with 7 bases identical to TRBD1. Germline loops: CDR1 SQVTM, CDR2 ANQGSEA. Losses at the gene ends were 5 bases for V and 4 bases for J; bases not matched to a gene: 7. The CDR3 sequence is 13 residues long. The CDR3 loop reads CSVSAGGGTEAFF. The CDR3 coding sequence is TGCAGCGTTAGTGCAGGGGGAGGCACTGAAGCTTTCTTT. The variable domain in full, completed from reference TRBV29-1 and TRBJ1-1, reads SAVISQKPSRDICQRGTSLTIQCQVDSQVTMMFWYRQQPGQSLTLIATANQGSEATYESGFVIDKFPISRPNLTFSTLTVSNMSPEDSSIYLCSVSAGGGTEAFFGQGTRLTVV.

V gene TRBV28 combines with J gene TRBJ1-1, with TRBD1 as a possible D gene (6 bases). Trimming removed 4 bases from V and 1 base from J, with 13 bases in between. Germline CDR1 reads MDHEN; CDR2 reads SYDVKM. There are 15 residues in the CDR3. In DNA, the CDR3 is TGTGCCAGCAGTTCGGGGCCGACAGGGAACACTGAAGCTTTCTTT. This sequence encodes CASSSGPTGNTEAFF.

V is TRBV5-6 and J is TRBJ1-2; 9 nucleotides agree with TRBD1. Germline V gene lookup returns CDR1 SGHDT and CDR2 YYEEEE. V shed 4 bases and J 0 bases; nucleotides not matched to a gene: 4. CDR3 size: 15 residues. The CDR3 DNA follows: TGTGCCAGCAGCAGAGACAGGGGGACTAACTATGGCTACACCTTC. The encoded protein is CASSRDRGTNYGYTF. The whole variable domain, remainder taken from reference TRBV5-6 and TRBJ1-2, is DAGVTQSPTHLIKTRGQQVTLRCSPKSGHDTVSWYQQALGQGPQFIFQYYEEEERQRGNFPDRFSGHQFPNYSSELNVNALLLGDSALYLCASSRDRGTNYGYTFGSGTRLTVV.

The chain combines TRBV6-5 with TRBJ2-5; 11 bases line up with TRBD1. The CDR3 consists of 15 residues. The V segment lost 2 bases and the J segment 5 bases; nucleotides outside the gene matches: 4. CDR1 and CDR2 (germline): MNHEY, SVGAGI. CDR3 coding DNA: TGTGCCAGCAGTTACGGGACAGGGGGTAGTGAGACCCAGTACTTC. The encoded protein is CASSYGTGGSETQYF.

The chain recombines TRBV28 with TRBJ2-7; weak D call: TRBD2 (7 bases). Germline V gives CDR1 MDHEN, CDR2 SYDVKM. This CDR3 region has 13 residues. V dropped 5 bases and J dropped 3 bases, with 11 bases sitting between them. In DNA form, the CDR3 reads TGTGCCAGCAGTGGGGGGGCGGGCTACGAGCAGTACTTC. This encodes CASSGGAGYEQYF.

CDR3 in DNA: TGTGCCAGCAGCTTAGATGGGGGCCCCTACGAGCAGTACTTC. Translated, it gives CASSLDGGPYEQYF. The rearrangement links TRBV7-2 to TRBJ2-7; maybe TRBD1 (6 bases). Deletions cut 1 base from V and 2 bases from J, with 9 bases between. CDR1 and CDR2 (germline): SGHTA, FQGNSA. The CDR3 length is 14 residues.

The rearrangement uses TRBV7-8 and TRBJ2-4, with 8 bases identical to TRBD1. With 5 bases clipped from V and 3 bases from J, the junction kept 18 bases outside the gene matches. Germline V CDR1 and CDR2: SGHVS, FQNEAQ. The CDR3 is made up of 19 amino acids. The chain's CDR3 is CASSARPGQDLVDKNIQYF. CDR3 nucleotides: TGTGCCAGCAGCGCCCGGCCGGGACAGGACCTGGTGGACAAAAACATTCAGTACTTC.

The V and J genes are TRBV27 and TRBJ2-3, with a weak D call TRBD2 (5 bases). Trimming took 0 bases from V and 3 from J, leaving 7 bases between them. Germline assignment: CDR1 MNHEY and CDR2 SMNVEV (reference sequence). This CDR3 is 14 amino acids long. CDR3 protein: CASSLSRTTDTQYF. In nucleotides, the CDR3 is TGTGCCAGCAGTTTATCCAGGACTACAGATACGCAGTATTTT.

The CDR3 nucleotides read TGTGCCAGCAGTGCGTCAGGGGCAGATACGCAGTATTTT. It yields the protein CASSASGADTQYF. The chain combines TRBV2 with TRBJ2-3, with a weak D call TRBD1 (6 bases). This CDR3 spans 13 amino acids. V gave up 4 bases and J gave up 4 bases, with 9 bases separating them. The germline V gene has CDR1 SNHLY and CDR2 FYNNEI.

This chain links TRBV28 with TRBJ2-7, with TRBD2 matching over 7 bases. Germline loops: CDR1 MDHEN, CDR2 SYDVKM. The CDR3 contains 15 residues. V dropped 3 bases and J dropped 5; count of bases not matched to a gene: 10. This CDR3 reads CASSFAGGRVNEQYF. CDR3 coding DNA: TGTGCCAGCAGTTTCGCCGGGGGGAGGGTAAACGAGCAGTACTTC.

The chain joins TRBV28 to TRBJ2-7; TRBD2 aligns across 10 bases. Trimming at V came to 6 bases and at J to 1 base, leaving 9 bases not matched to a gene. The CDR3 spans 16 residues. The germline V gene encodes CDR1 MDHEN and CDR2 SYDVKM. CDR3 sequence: CASSPRGTSASYEQYF. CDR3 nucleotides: TGTGCCAGCAGCCCACGGGGGACTAGCGCATCCTACGAGCAGTACTTC. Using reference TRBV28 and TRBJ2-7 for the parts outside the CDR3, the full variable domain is DVKVTQSSRYLVKRTGEKVFLECVQDMDHENMFWYRQDPGLGLRLIYFSYDVKMKEKGDIPEGYSVSREKKERFSLILESASTNQTSMYLCASSPRGTSASYEQYFGPGTRLTVT.

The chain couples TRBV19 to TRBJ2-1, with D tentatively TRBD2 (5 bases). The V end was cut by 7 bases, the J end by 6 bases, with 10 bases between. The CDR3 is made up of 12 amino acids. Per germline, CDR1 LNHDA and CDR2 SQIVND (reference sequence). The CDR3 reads CASTSAGNEQFF. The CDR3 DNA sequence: TGTGCCAGTACGTCGGCGGGCAATGAGCAGTTCTTC.

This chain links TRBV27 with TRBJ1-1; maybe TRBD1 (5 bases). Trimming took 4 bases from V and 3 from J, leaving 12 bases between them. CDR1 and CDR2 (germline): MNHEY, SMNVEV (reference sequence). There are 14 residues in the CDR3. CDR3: CASSSRAWDTEAFF. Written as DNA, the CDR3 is TGTGCCAGCAGTTCCAGGGCATGGGACACTGAAGCTTTCTTT.

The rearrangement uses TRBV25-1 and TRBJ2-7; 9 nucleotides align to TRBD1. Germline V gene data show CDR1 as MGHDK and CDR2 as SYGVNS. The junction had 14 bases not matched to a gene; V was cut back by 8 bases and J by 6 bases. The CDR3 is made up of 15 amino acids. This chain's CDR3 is CASLRQGGRWGEQYF. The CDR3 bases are TGTGCCAGCCTCAGACAGGGGGGTCGTTGGGGCGAGCAGTACTTC.

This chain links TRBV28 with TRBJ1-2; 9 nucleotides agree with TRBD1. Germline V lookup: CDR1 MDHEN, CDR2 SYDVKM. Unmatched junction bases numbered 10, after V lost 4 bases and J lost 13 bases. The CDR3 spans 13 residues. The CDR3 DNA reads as TGTGCCAGCAGTTCAACCGGGACAGGGATTTCCACCTTC. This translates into CASSSTGTGISTF.

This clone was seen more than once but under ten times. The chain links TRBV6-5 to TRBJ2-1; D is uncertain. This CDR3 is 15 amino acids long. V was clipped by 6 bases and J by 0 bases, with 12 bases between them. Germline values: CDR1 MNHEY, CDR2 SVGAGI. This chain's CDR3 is CASSETASSYNEQFF. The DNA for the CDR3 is TGTGCCAGCAGCGAGACTGCGAGCTCCTACAATGAGCAGTTCTTC.

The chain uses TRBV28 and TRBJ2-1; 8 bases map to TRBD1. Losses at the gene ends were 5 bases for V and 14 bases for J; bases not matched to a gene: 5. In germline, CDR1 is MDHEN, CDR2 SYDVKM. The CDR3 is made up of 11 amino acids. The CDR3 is CASSLRGREFF. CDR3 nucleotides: TGTGCCAGCAGTCTCAGGGGGCGCGAGTTCTTC.